These 3 T cell receptor beta chains were sequenced from one sample in a study of blood T cell repertoires in COVID-19. Sequenced by immunoSEQ multiplex PCR; TCRdb stores in-frame clones only, minus some. The profile shows about 310,000 clones, approximately 91% of them singletons. Sequences were obtained from PBMCs or T cells enriched from blood (not recorded which). These receptors were obtained from a woman aged 40 to 55 who had recovered from COVID-19.

The chain combines TRBV28 with TRBJ2-7; 7 positions match TRBD1. This CDR3 has 13 amino acids. Unmatched junction bases numbered 13, after V lost 5 bases and J lost 12 bases. Germline V gives CDR1 MDHEN, CDR2 SYDVKM. The CDR3 reads CASSPSVTGKSYF. The CDR3 nucleotides read TGTGCCAGCAGTCCTTCCGTGACAGGGAAATCGTACTTC. Based on the CDR3 plus reference TRBV28 and TRBJ2-7, the full variable domain is DVKVTQSSRYLVKRTGEKVFLECVQDMDHENMFWYRQDPGLGLRLIYFSYDVKMKEKGDIPEGYSVSREKKERFSLILESASTNQTSMYLCASSPSVTGKSYFGPGTRLTVT.

The rearrangement links TRBV28 to TRBJ1-3; D not certain. Per germline, CDR1 MDHEN and CDR2 SYDVKM. There are 15 residues in the CDR3. Trimming took off 6 bases at V and 2 bases at J, with 14 bases between the two ends. This chain's CDR3 is CASRPTTHPGNTIYF. For the CDR3, the DNA is TGTGCCAGCAGACCGACTACCCATCCTGGAAACACCATATATTTT. The full variable domain, completed using reference TRBV28 and TRBJ1-3, is DVKVTQSSRYLVKRTGEKVFLECVQDMDHENMFWYRQDPGLGLRLIYFSYDVKMKEKGDIPEGYSVSREKKERFSLILESASTNQTSMYLCASRPTTHPGNTIYFGEGSWLTVV.

This chain connects TRBV19 to TRBJ2-1; TRBD2 is a possible D gene (5 bases). V lost 3 bases and J lost 2, with 11 bases in between. The length of the CDR3 is 15 residues. Germline values: CDR1 LNHDA, CDR2 SQIVND (reference sequence). For the CDR3, the DNA is TGTGCCAGTAGTATCCGGCGGGCCACCTACAATGAGCAGTTCTTC. Translating it yields CASSIRRATYNEQFF.